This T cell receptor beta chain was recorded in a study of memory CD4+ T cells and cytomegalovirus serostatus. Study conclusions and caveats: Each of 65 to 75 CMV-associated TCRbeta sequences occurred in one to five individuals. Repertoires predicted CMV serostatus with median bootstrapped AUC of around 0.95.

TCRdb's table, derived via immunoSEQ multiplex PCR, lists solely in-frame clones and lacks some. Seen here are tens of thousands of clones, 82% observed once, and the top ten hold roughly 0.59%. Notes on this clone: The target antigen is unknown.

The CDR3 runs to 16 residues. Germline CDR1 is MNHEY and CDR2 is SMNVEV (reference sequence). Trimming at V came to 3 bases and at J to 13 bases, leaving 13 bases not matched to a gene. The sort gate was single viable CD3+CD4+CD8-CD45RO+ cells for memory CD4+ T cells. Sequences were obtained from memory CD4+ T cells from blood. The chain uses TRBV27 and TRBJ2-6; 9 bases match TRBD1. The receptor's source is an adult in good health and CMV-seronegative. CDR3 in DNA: TGTGCCAGCAGTTTCGGGGGACAGGGACTCCTGCGAGTCCTGACTTTC. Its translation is CASSFGGQGLLRVLTF.